This TCR beta chain was observed in a study of naive and memory T cell subsets. This clonotype has just a few counts. The antigen is not known. Findings and caveats of the study: Over 95% of naive TCR sequences appeared only once after error correction, unlike memory subsets. Gini index rose across naive, CM, EM and EMRA in CD4 and CD8. Clonotypes here are unpaired alpha or beta chain sequences.

Two oligonucleotides, mixed equimolar, formed the beta constant-region primer covering TRBC1 and TRBC2. MiXCR, applied by TCRdb to the UMI-ligation and nested PCR reads, yields one record per CDR3 protein. The sample yields about 85,000 distinct CDR3 sequences, over 10% seen once. Cells stained for CD3, CD4, CD8, CD45RA and CD27 were sorted into four subsets. The CDR3 is 14 residues long. J lost 6 bases, V lost 4 bases, and 4 bases had no gene match. CDR1 LGHNA and CDR2 YSLEER come from the germline V gene. The sequence was obtained from a human donor in good health. The sequenced sample consisted of central memory CD4+ T cells from blood. This rearrangement joins TRBV4-3 to TRBJ1-5, with TRBD1 matching over 9 bases. The CDR3 reads CASSPGTGFQPQHF. CDR3 DNA: TGCGCCAGCAGCCCTGGGACAGGGTTTCAGCCCCAGCATTTT.